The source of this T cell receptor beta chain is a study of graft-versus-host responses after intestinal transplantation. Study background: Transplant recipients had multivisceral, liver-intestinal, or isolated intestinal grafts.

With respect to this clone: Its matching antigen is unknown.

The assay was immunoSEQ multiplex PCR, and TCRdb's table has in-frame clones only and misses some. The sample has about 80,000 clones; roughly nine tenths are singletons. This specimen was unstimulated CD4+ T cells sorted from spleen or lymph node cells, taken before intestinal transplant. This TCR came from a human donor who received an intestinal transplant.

The CDR3 nucleotides read TGTGCCAGCAGCCCACAACCCCAGCAGACTACGGTTGAGCAGTTCTTC. Its translation is CASSPQPQQTTVEQFF. The chain carries TRBV11-2 and TRBJ2-1, with TRBD2 as a possible D gene (5 bases). Trimming cost V 5 bases and J 9 bases, with 23 bases left between them. The CDR3 contains 16 residues. Germline CDR1 reads SGHAT; CDR2 reads FQNNGV.